One and the same sample provided the 2 T cell receptor beta chains below, sequenced in a study of blood T cell repertoires in COVID-19. The protocol was immunoSEQ multiplex PCR, while the TCRdb copy is restricted to in-frame clones and leaves out a portion. The profile covers some 45,000 clones, with about four fifths appearing a single time and 20% to 25% taken by the ten largest. The sequencing input was peripheral blood. These receptors came from a woman between 55 and 75 years old with acute or convalescent COVID-19.

J is TRBJ2-3 and V is TRBV3-1 (or the pseudogene TRBV3-2); maybe TRBD1 (6 bases). Trimming removed 1 base at V and 0 bases at J, with 14 bases between. The germline V gene encodes CDR1 LGHDT and CDR2 YNNKEL (reference sequence). CDR3 length: 17 residues. CDR3: CASSQVRGLTSTDTQYF. The CDR3 DNA is TGTGCCAGCAGCCAAGTAAGGGGGTTAACTAGCACAGATACGCAGTATTTT.

CDR3 coding DNA: TGTGCCAGCAGGGCCGGGACAGGGATGTCCATTCAGTACTTC. Its translation: CASRAGTGMSIQYF. The gene calls are TRBV6-5 and TRBJ2-4; 9 bases are shared with TRBD1. The J segment lost 9 bases and the V segment lost 6 bases, leaving 9 bases of the junction unmatched. CDR1 MNHEY and CDR2 SVGAGI come from the germline V gene. CDR3 length: 14 residues.